This T cell receptor (beta chain) was recorded in a study of Ad26.COV2.S vaccination and SARS-CoV-2 variants. Study overall: The authors gave Ad26.COV2.S intramuscularly, either once or twice 56 days apart.

Treatment denoted: some 20 received Ad26.COV2.S at low or high dose, single or two shots; about 5 received placebo; per-sample allocation not given. Specimen acquisition occurred on day 63 following the initial vaccine or placebo injection. The CDR3 runs to 12 residues. Trimming pared 5 bases from V and 6 bases from J, leaving 11 bases between. Germline V gene sequence: CDR1 MNHEY, CDR2 SVGEGT. Using immunoSEQ multiplex PCR, the repertoire was profiled, and TCRdb retains in-frame clones only, with some absent. The profile shows around 310,000 clones, roughly 90% of them singletons. This sequence originates from a person aged 18-60 years who received the Ad26.COV2.S COVID-19 vaccine or a placebo. V usage is TRBV6-2 or TRBV6-3 and J usage is TRBJ2-7, with D tentatively TRBD1 (6 bases). Material: peripheral blood, obtained in a trial of Ad26.COV2.S vaccine versus placebo. The CDR3: CASSTNRAEQYV. The DNA of the CDR3 is TGTGCCAGCAGTACCAACAGGGCCGAGCAGTACGTC.